This T cell receptor beta chain was recorded in a study of shared clonotypes between healthy human individuals. Study-wide results and caveats: Sequencing depth was a factor that was expected to affect clonotype sharing among donors.

Each sorted subset replicate got 200 ng genomic DNA, roughly 27,000 genomes. In the original analysis: Filtering of immunoSEQ junctional sequences could not match full-length read filtering. The method was immunoSEQ multiplex PCR; TCRdb's version includes in-frame clones alone and lacks a portion of them. V, J and clone size reflect that table, while D and trimming were determined from the DNA. The sample holds 1,400,000 or so clones, just under 99% seen once. Splitting of CD4+ cells produced CD45RA+ naive and CD45RA-negative memory subsets. V was shortened by 0 bases and J by 3 bases, with 15 bases between the two germline ends. Germline V gene sequence: CDR1 GTSNPN, CDR2 SVGIG (reference sequence). The CDR3 length is 16 residues. As concerns this clone: Its target is unknown.

The chain combines TRBV30 with TRBJ2-1, with D possibly being TRBD2 (6 bases). The source is a man aged 30 to 45 in good health. The sequencing input was naive CD4+ T cells sorted from blood. Specified subset: CD45RA+ positively selected. CDR3 in amino acids: CAWSVGGVWDYNEQFF. For the CDR3, the DNA is TGTGCCTGGAGTGTGGGCGGGGTTTGGGACTACAATGAGCAGTTCTTC.